This T cell receptor (beta chain) was obtained from a study of shared clonotypes between healthy human individuals. On the study more broadly: Three plates each covered CD4 naive and memory; CD8 naive two, CD8 memory one.

This CDR3 spans 13 amino acids. CDR1 SQVTM and CDR2 ANQGSEA come from the germline V gene. Trimming stripped 8 bases from V and 6 bases from J, with 20 bases between. Original methodology: There were no quality scores in the junction-only immunoSEQ sequences, so filtering differed. Clones were sequenced by immunoSEQ multiplex PCR, and TCRdb holds only the in-frame ones, with some missing. V and J calls and clone size are copied from that table; D and trimming were computed from the DNA. The sample holds 2.3 million or so clones; over 85% are singletons and the top ten take about 0.39%. General study points: Though the depth was large, rarefaction showed that sorted-subset sequencing was incomplete. Relative to clonotypes present in all four donors, those not shared had lower generation probabilities.

In regard to this clone: The target antigen is unknown.

The rearrangement links TRBV29-1 to TRBJ2-7; D not resolved. This sequence was found in a man younger than 35 in good health. Some clones in this sample may be carry-over from other donors' samples. Sequencing was performed on naive CD4+ T cells from PBMCs. The subset here: CD45RA+ positively selected. CDR3 in DNA: TGCAGCCCTGCTGGGTTCCGTTTGGTCGAGCAGTACTTC. Protein sequence: CSPAGFRLVEQYF.